The 7 T cell receptor beta chains listed next were all sequenced from one sample in a study of cytomegalovirus exposure and HLA in healthy donors. PCR primers comprised 60 Vbeta and 13 Jbeta primers. Assay: immunoSEQ multiplex PCR; the TCRdb copy retains only in-frame clones and omits some. This table holds roughly 150,000 clones, about 80% found once. Sequences were obtained from PBMCs. Receptors were obtained from a woman in her thirties or forties in good health and CMV-seronegative.

This clone occurred a few times. V is TRBV27 and J is TRBJ1-5; 7 nucleotides agree with TRBD1. Trimming at V came to 5 bases and at J to 5 bases, leaving 9 bases not matched to a gene. In germline, CDR1 is MNHEY, CDR2 SMNVEV (reference sequence). The CDR3 is made up of 15 amino acids. CDR3 DNA: TGTGCCAGCAGTCCAAACAGGGGAAAGGATCAGCCCCAGCATTTT. It codes for CASSPNRGKDQPQHF.

This clone was seen a single time. J is TRBJ2-3 and V is TRBV5-5; D unclear. The CDR3 extends over 14 amino acids. The germline V gene encodes CDR1 SGHKS and CDR2 YYEKEE (reference sequence). Trimming took off 0 bases at V and 0 bases at J, with 5 bases between the two ends. CDR3: CASSLVQSTDTQYF. The CDR3 DNA reads TGTGCCAGCAGCTTGGTTCAGAGCACAGATACGCAGTATTTT.

Only one count was recorded for this clone. At one boundary the junction diverges from the germline segment, which might be a read error. The chain employs TRBV7-9 and TRBJ2-4, with D maybe TRBD2 (5 bases). The CDR3 sequence is 15 residues long. Germline V lookup: CDR1 SEHNR, CDR2 FQNEAQ (reference sequence). The chain's CDR3 is CSSSHSGVAKNIQYF. CDR3 nucleotides: TGTTCCAGCAGCCACAGCGGAGTAGCCAAAAACATTCAGTACTTC.

The V gene is TRBV19, the J gene TRBJ2-7; TRBD2 might be the D (6 bases). The CDR3 has 14 amino acids. Per germline, CDR1 LNHDA and CDR2 SQIVND (reference sequence). The ends were cut back, 3 bases at V and 6 bases at J, with 15 bases in the middle. CDR3 sequence: CASSMGTSIREQYF. CDR3 in DNA: TGTGCCAGTAGTATGGGGACTTCGATACGCGAGCAGTACTTC.

The CDR3 sequence is CAWRSADTQYF. In nucleotides, the CDR3 is TGTGCCTGGAGGTCCGCAGATACGCAGTATTTT. The chain uses TRBV30 and TRBJ2-3, with D unclear. CDR1 and CDR2 from the germline V gene are GTSNPN and SVGIG (reference sequence). The CDR3 is 11 residues long. Trimming shortened V by 3 bases and J by 4 bases, and 5 bases separated the two germline ends.

There are a few counts of this clone. The chain has TRBV6-1 and TRBJ2-1; 14 bases fit TRBD2. CDR1 and CDR2 from the germline V gene are MNHNS and SASEGT. The CDR3 totals 21 residues. The ends lost 2 bases at V and 5 bases at J; junction bases unmatched: 17. CDR3 sequence: CASSEFPGTSGRIFGDNEQFF. CDR3 nucleotide sequence: TGTGCCAGCAGTGAATTTCCCGGGACTAGCGGGAGAATTTTTGGGGACAATGAGCAGTTCTTC.

V and J are TRBV6-5 and TRBJ1-1; D unclear. The V gene's germline CDR1 is MNHEY and CDR2 SVGAGI. There are 13 residues in the CDR3. V shed 2 bases and J shed 1 base, with 5 bases lying between them. This CDR3 is CASSYRGNTEAFF. CDR3 coding DNA: TGTGCCAGCAGTTACCGAGGGAACACTGAAGCTTTCTTT.